This entry describes one TCR beta chain. Only in-frame clones appear in the TCRdb table, and some are missing; sequencing was by immunoSEQ multiplex PCR. Here the sample spans roughly 500,000 clones, 78% being singletons. V shed 3 bases, J shed 5 bases, and the junction held 19 bases outside the gene matches. Germline CDR1 MGHRA, CDR2 YSYEKL. The CDR3 is 20 amino acids. The sample is drawn from a study of shared clonotypes between healthy human individuals. Sequencing input: PBMCs. This rearrangement joins TRBV4-1 to TRBJ2-2; 9 bases map to TRBD2. The receptor was isolated from a woman aged 40 to 50 in good health. Some clones in this sample may be carry-over from other donors' samples. Here the CDR3 reads CASSQRIGMGTSLRTGELFF. DNA for the CDR3: TGCGCCAGCAGCCAGAGAATAGGGATGGGGACTAGCCTTCGAACCGGGGAGCTGTTTTTT.